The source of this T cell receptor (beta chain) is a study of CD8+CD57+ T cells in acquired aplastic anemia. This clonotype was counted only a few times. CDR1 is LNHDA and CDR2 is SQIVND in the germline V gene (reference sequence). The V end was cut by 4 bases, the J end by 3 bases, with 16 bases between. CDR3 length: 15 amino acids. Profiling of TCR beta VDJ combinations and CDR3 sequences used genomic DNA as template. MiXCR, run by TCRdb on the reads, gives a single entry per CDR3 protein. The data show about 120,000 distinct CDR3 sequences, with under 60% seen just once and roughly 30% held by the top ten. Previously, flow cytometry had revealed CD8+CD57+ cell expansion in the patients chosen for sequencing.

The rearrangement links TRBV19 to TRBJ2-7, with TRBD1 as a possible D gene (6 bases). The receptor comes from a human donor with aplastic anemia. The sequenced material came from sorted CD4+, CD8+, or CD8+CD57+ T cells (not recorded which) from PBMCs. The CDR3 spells CASSNPGESGYEQYF. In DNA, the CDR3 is TGTGCCAGTAGTAACCCAGGGGAATCGGGCTACGAGCAGTACTTC.